What follows are 3 T cell receptor beta chains derived from one specimen sequenced in a study of blood T cells in healthy people across ages. A second PCR of 7 to 11 cycles used a sample-barcoded 5' primer and a J-beta primer mix. Via MiXCR, TCRdb re-called the 5' RACE reads, giving one row per CDR3 protein. The data show 1.5 million to 2 million distinct CDR3 sequences, around 40% seen once. Material for sequencing was blood. These receptors were taken from a human donor in good health.

This clonotype was seen a handful of times. This rearrangement joins TRBV6-6 to TRBJ2-3; maybe TRBD1 (6 bases). This CDR3 has 13 residues. Germline-derived CDR1 and CDR2 are MNHNY and SVGAGI (reference sequence). Trimming left V 7 bases short and J 2 bases short, with 10 bases between. CDR3 bases: TGTGCCAGCATTGGACAGTTCACAGATACGCAGTATTTT. Translating gives CASIGQFTDTQYF.

CDR3 loop: CASSSVTGVGYTF. The CDR3 DNA sequence: TGCGCCAGCAGCTCAGTCACAGGGGTCGGCTACACCTTC. The V and J genes are TRBV5-1 and TRBJ1-2; 7 bases match TRBD1. J lost 8 bases, V lost 3 bases, and 7 bases had no gene match. CDR1 is SGHRS, CDR2 YFSETQ, per germline. The CDR3 spans 13 residues.

V is TRBV5-6 and J is TRBJ2-1; tentatively, D is TRBD2 (5 bases). The CDR3 contains 16 residues. V lost 1 base to trimming and J lost 3 bases, with 14 bases between them. The V gene's germline CDR1 is SGHDT and CDR2 YYEEEE. The CDR3 loop reads CASSLFERIIYNEQFF. The CDR3 DNA reads TGTGCCAGCAGCTTGTTCGAGCGGATTATCTACAATGAGCAGTTCTTC.